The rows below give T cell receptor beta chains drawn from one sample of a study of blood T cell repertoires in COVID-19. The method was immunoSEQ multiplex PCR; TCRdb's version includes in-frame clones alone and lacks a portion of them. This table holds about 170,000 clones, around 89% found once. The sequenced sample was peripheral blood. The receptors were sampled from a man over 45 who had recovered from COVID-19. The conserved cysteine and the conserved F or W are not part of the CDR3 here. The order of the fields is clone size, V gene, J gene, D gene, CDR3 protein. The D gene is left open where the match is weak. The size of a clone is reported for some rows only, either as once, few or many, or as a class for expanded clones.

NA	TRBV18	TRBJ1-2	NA	ASSPLATERNYGYT
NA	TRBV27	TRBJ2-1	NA	ASSLYRGVGYNEQF
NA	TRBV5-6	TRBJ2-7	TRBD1	ASSLGQGDYEQY
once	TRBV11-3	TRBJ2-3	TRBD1	ASSLRQGGNTDTQY
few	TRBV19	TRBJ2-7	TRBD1	ASSIKGQDFTYEQY
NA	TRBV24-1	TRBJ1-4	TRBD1	ATSDQQGNGDEKLF
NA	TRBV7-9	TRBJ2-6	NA	ASEGQANVLT
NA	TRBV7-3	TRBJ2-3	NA	ASSLRAGLDTQY
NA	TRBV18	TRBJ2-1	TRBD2	ASSPGGLAGVNEQF
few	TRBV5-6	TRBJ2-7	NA	ASSRRGQPYEQY
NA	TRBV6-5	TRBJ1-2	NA	ASGVSRGGYT
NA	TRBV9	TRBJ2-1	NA	ASSVAGASSYNEQF
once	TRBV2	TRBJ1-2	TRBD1	ASSEGTGGLVVDGYT
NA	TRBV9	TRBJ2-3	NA	ASSVVQGFTDTQY
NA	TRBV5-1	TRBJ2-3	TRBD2	ASSPGLAGAPPTDTQY
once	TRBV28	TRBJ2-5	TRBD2	ASSPGLAGGETQY
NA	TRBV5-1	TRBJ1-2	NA	ASSPGRGAEGYT
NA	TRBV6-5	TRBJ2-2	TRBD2	ASRLAIVDTGELF
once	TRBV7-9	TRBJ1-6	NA	ASSWGGENSPLH
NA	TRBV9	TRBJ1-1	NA	ASSIGTPNTEAF
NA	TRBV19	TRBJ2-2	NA	ASSIDRVGTGELF
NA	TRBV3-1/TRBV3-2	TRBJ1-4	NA	ASSQAGEKLF
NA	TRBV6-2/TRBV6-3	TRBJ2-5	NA	ASSPAGAPGETQY
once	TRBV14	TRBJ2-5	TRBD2	ASSQDGTSGRFGMGETQY
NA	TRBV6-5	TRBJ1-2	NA	ASSYSQGRGYT
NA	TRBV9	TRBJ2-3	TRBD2	ASSGTSEVWTDTQY
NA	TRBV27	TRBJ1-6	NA	ASRVNGDSPLH
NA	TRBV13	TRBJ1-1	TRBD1	ASRLGTGGLNTEAF
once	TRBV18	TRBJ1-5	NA	ASSPKSFNQPQH
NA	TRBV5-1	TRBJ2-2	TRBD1	ASSWTGGQRTGELF
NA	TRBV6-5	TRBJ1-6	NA	ASSYSAPNSPLH
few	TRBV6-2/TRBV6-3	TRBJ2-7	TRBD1	ASSFLSGTGGESSYEQY
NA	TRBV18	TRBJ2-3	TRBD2	ASSSRTSGGASQY
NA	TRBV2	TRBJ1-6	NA	ASKGDGWPLH
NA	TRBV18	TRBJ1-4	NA	ASSPGARNEKLF
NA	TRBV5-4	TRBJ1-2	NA	ASSATDRAVYGYT
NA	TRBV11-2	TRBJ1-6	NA	ASSVRRRVDSPLH
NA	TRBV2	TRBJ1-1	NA	ASSEVILSEAF
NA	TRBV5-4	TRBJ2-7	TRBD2	ASSLVRTSGRAHEQY
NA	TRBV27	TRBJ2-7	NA	ASSLGGLPYEQY